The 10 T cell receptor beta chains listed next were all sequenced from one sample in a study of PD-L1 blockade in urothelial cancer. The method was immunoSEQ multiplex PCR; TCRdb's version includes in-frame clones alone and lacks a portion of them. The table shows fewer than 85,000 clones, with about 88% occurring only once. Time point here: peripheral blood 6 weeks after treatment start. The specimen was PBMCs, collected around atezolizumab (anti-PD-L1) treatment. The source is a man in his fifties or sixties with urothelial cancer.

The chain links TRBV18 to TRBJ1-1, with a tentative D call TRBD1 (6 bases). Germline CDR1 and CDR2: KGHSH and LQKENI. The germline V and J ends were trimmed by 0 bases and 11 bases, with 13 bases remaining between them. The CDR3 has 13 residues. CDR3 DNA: TGTGCCAGCTCACCACCCACGACAGGTTATGCTTTCTTT. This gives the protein CASSPPTTGYAFF.

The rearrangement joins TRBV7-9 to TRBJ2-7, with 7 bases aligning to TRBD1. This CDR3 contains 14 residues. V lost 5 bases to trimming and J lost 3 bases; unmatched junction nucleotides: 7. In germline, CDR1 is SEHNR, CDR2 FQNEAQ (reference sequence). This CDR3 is CASSHGTANYEQYF. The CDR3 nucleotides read TGTGCCAGCAGCCACGGGACAGCAAACTACGAGCAGTACTTC. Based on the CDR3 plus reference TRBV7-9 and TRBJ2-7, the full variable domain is DTGVSQNPRHKITKRGQNVTFRCDPISEHNRLYWYRQTLGQGPEFLTYFQNEAQLEKSRLLSDRFSAERPKGSFSTLEIQRTEQGDSAMYLCASSHGTANYEQYFGPGTRLTVT.

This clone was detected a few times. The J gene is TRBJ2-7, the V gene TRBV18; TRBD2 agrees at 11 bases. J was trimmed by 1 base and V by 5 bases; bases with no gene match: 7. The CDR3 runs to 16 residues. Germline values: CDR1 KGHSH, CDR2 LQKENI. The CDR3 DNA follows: TGTGCCAGCTCAGAAGGGACTAGCGGTACTTCCTACGAGCAGTACTTC. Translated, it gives CASSEGTSGTSYEQYF.

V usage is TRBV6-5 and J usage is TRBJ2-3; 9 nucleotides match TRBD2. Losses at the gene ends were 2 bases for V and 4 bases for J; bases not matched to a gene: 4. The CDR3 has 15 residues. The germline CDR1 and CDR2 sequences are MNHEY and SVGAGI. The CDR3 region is CASSYGGRGPDTQYF. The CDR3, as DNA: TGTGCCAGCAGTTACGGCGGGAGGGGGCCAGATACGCAGTATTTT.

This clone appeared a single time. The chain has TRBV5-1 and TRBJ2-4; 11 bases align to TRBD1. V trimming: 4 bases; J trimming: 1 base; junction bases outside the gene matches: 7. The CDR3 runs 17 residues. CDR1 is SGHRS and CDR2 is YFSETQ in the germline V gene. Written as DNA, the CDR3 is TGCGCCAGCAGCGACGGACAGGGGGCGAGGGCCAAAAACATTCAGTACTTC. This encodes CASSDGQGARAKNIQYF.

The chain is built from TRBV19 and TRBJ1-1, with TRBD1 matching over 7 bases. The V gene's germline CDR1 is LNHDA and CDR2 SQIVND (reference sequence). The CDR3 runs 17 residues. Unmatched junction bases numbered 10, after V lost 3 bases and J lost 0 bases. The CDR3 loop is CASSMRNRGLMNTEAFF. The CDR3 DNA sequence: TGTGCCAGTAGTATGAGGAACAGGGGATTGATGAACACTGAAGCTTTCTTT.

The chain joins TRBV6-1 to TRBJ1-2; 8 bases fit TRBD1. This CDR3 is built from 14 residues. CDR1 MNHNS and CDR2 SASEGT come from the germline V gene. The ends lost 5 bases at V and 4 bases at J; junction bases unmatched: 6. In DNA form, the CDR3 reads TGTGCCAGCAGTAGACAGGGGACACGCTATGGCTACACCTTC. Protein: CASSRQGTRYGYTF.

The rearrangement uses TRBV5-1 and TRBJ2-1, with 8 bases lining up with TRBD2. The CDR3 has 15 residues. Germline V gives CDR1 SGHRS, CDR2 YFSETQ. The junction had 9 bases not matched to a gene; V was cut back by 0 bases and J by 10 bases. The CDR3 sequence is CASSLGFGGRIEQFF. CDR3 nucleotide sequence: TGCGCCAGCAGCTTGGGGTTTGGCGGGAGGATCGAGCAGTTCTTC.

CDR3 amino acids: CSATEGNEQFF. DNA of the CDR3: TGCAGTGCAACAGAGGGCAATGAGCAGTTCTTC. The chain uses TRBV20-1 and TRBJ2-1, with D possibly matching TRBD2 (5 bases). Germline V lookup: CDR1 DFQATT, CDR2 SNEGSKA (reference sequence). With 6 bases removed from V and 6 bases from J, the gap between germline ends came to 9 bases. The CDR3 loop spans 11 amino acids.

This chain's CDR3 is CAWGLWGQGRNNEQFF. As DNA, the CDR3 is TGTGCCTGGGGCCTTTGGGGACAGGGGAGGAACAATGAGCAGTTCTTC. The gene calls are TRBV30 and TRBJ2-1; 10 bases fit TRBD1. CDR3 length equals 16 residues. CDR1 is GTSNPN, CDR2 SVGIG, per germline (reference sequence). The V gene end was trimmed by 5 bases and the J gene end by 5 bases; junction bases not matched to a gene: 12. The full variable domain, rest sourced from reference TRBV30 and TRBJ2-1, is SQTIHQWPATLVQPVGSPLSLECTVEGTSNPNLYWYRQAAGRGLQLLFYSVGIGQISSEVPQNLSASRPQDRQFILSSKKLLLSDSGFYLCAWGLWGQGRNNEQFFGPGTRLTVL.